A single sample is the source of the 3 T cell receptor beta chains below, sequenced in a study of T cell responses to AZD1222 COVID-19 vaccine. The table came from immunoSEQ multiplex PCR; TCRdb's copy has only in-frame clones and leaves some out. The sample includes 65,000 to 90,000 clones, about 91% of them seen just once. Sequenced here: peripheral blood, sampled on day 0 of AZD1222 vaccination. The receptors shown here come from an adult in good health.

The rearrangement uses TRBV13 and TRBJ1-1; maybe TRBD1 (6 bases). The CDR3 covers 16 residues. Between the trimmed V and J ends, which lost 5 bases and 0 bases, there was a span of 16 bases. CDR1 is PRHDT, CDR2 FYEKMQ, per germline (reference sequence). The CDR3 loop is CASSPGGAVVNTEAFF. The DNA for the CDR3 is TGTGCCAGCAGCCCGGGGGGGGCGGTTGTGAACACTGAAGCTTTCTTT. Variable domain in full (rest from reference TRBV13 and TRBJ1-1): AAGVIQSPRHLIKEKRETATLKCYPIPRHDTVYWYQQGPGQDPQFLISFYEKMQSDKGSIPDRFSAQQFSDYHSELNMSSLELGDSALYFCASSPGGAVVNTEAFFGQGTRLTVV.

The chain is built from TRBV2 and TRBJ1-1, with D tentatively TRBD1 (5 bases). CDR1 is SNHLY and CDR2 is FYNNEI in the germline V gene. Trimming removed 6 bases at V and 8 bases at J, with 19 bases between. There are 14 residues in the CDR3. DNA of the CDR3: TGTGCCAGCAGGGGGCAAGGTCCGACGCGGGAAGCTTTCTTT. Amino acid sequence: CASRGQGPTREAFF. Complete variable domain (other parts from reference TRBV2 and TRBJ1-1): EPEVTQTPSHQVTQMGQEVILRCVPISNHLYFYWYRQILGQKVEFLVSFYNNEISEKSEIFDDQFSVERPDGSNFTLKIRSTKLEDSAMYFCASRGQGPTREAFFGQGTRLTVV.

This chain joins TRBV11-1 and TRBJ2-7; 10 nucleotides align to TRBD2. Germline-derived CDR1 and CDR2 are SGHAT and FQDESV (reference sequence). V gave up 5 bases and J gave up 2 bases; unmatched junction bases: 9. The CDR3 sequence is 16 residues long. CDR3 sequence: CASSARTSGQTYEQYF. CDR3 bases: TGTGCCAGCAGCGCTAGGACTAGCGGACAGACCTACGAGCAGTACTTC. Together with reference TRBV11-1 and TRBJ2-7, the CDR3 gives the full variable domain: EAEVAQSPRYKITEKSQAVAFWCDPISGHATLYWYRQILGQGPELLVQFQDESVVDDSQLPKDRFSAERLKGVDSTLKIQPAELGDSAMYLCASSARTSGQTYEQYFGPGTRLTVT.